The clone carrying this TCR beta chain was counted only a few times. These data come from a study of T cells in Graves' hyperthyroidism and ophthalmopathy. Researchers took RNA transcripts and amplified the TCR beta CDR3 regions from them. During a first-round RT-PCR of the TCR CDR3, the HTBI primer set was used. TCRdb fed the multiplex PCR reads into MiXCR, producing one record per CDR3 protein. This table has roughly 420,000 distinct CDR3 sequences, around 16% appearing once. Trimming at V came to 6 bases and at J to 7 bases, leaving 8 bases not matched to a gene. The CDR3 spans 14 residues. CDR1 and CDR2 (germline): LGHDT, YNNKEL (reference sequence).

The material sequenced was blood. V usage is TRBV3-1 and J usage is TRBJ1-5; 8 positions match TRBD1. This sequence originates from a woman aged 18-35 years with Graves' hyperthyroidism. The CDR3 reads CASSSGQGRQPQHF. The CDR3 DNA follows: TGTGCCAGCAGTTCCGGACAGGGACGCCAGCCCCAGCATTTT.